This TCR beta chain came from a study of response to subunit inactivated influenza vaccine. A few counts support this clonotype. The antigen is not known. Study results and caveats: With each seasonal influenza vaccination, the authors suggested, few new T cells are recruited.

TCRdb ran MiXCR on the RT-PCR reads and lists one entry per CDR3 protein. The table includes 150,000 or so distinct CDR3 sequences, about 10% detected once. Germline CDR1 is SQVTM and CDR2 is ANQGSEA. Trimming removed 3 bases at V and 5 bases at J, with 16 bases between. This CDR3 spans 14 amino acids. The sequences come from CD8+ T cells sorted from PBMCs, collected less than 25 months after vaccination. The chain uses TRBV29-1 and TRBJ1-1; the D gene is possibly TRBD1 (6 bases). The source is a man aged 45-69 years who received an inactivated influenza vaccine. CDR3 sequence reads: CSVDPQGFQTEAFF. CDR3 DNA sequence: TGCAGCGTTGACCCACAGGGTTTTCAAACTGAAGCTTTCTTT. The full variable domain, completed using reference TRBV29-1 and TRBJ1-1, is SAVISQKPSRDICQRGTSLTIQCQVDSQVTMMFWYRQQPGQSLTLIATANQGSEATYESGFVIDKFPISRPNLTFSTLTVSNMSPEDSSIYLCSVDPQGFQTEAFFGQGTRLTVV.